This T cell receptor beta chain stems from a study of blood T cell repertoires in COVID-19. Assay used: immunoSEQ multiplex PCR; TCRdb lists only in-frame clones, some missing. The sample has about 200,000 clones; 80% to 90% are singletons. Germline V gene lookup returns CDR1 SGHRS and CDR2 YFSETQ. J lost 3 bases, V lost 1 base, and 9 bases had no gene match. There are 17 residues in the CDR3. The chain employs TRBV5-1 and TRBJ2-5, with TRBD2 identical over 10 bases. The origin of this receptor is a woman aged 65 to 85 with acute or convalescent COVID-19. The sequenced sample consisted of peripheral blood. CDR3 DNA sequence: TGCGCCAGCAGCTTGAGCTCTAGCGGGGGCTCGAAAGAGACCCAGTACTTC. It encodes CASSLSSSGGSKETQYF.